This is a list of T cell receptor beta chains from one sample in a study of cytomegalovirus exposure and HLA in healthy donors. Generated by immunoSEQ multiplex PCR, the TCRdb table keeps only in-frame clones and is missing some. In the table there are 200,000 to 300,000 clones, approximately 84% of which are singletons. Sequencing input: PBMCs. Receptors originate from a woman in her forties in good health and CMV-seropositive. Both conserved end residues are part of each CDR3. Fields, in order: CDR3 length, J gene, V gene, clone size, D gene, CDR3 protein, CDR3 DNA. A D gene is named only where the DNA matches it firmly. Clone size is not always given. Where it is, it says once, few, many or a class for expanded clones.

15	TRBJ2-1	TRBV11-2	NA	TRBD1	CASSLGGQAYNEQFF	TGTGCCAGCAGCTTAGGGGGACAGGCGTACAATGAGCAGTTCTTC
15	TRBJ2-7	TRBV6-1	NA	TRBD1	CASGITGGTVDEQYF	TGTGCCAGCGGAATTACAGGGGGCACCGTCGACGAGCAGTACTTC
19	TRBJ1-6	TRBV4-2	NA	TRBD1	CASSQRSGGGRMDNSPLHF	TGTGCCAGCAGCCAAAGGTCAGGGGGCGGGAGAATGGATAATTCACCCCTCCACTTT
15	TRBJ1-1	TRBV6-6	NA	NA	CASISEGGKLSEAFF	TGTGCCAGCATTTCGGAGGGAGGGAAATTGTCTGAAGCTTTCTTT
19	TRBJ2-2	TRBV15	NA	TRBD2	CATSRDNRGLAGAVGELFF	TGTGCCACCAGCAGAGATAATAGGGGACTAGCGGGAGCGGTCGGGGAGCTGTTTTTT
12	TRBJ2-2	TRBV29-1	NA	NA	CSVGVNTGELFF	TGCAGCGTAGGGGTTAACACCGGGGAGCTGTTTTTT
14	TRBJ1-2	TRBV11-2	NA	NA	CASSLAPAGRGYTF	TGTGCCAGCAGCTTAGCGCCTGCGGGACGTGGCTACACCTTC
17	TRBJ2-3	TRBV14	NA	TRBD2	CASRRTSGSLGTDTQYF	TGTGCCAGCAGAAGGACTAGCGGGAGTTTGGGCACAGATACGCAGTATTTT
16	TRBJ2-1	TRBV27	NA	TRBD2	CASSLLSGTRNNEQFF	TGTGCCAGCAGTTTACTCTCCGGGACTAGGAACAATGAGCAGTTCTTC
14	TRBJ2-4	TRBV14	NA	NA	CASSQNYRENIQYF	TGTGCCAGCAGCCAAAATTACAGGGAAAACATTCAGTACTTC
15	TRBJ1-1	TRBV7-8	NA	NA	CASSLAGMGNTEAFF	TGTGCCAGCAGCTTAGCCGGGATGGGGAACACTGAAGCTTTCTTT
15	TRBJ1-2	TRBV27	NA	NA	CASSLGGGVNYGYTF	TGTGCCAGCAGTTTAGGCGGGGGAGTTAACTATGGCTACACCTTC
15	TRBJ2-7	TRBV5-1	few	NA	CASSLEEGGGYEQYF	TGCGCCAGCAGCTTGGAAGAGGGGGGGGGTTACGAGCAGTACTTC
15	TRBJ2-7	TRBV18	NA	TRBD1	CASSPGTGGTYEQYF	TGTGCCAGCTCACCTGGGACAGGGGGCACCTACGAGCAGTACTTC
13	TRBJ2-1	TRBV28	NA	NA	CASSLSLPNEQFF	TGTGCCAGCAGTTTATCCCTCCCCAATGAGCAGTTCTTC
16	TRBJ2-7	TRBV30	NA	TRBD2	CAWGGGGGPFTYEQYF	TGTGCCTGGGGTGGCGGCGGGGGGCCCTTCACCTACGAGCAGTACTTC
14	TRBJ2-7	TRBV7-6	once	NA	CASSASGADYEQYF	TGTGCCAGCAGCGCCTCGGGAGCGGACTACGAGCAGTACTTC
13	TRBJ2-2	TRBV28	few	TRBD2	CASRSTSGRELFF	TGTGCCAGCAGGTCGACTAGCGGGAGGGAGCTGTTTTTT
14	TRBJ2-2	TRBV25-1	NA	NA	CASSAGEKGGELFF	TGTGCCAGCAGTGCAGGGGAGAAGGGCGGGGAGCTGTTTTTT
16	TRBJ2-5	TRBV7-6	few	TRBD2	CASSLRASGTGETQYF	TGTGCCAGCAGCTTAAGGGCTAGCGGGACGGGAGAGACCCAGTACTTC